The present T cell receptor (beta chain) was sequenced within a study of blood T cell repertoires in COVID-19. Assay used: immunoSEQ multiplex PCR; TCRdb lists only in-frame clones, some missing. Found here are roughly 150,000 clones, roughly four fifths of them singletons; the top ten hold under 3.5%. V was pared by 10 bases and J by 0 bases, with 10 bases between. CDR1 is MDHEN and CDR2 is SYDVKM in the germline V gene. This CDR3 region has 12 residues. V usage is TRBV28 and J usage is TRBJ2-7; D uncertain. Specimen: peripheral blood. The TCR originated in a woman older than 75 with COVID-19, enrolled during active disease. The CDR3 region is CATQEYSYEQYF. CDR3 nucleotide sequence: TGTGCCACCCAAGAGTACTCCTACGAGCAGTACTTC.